Sample share makes the clone carrying this T cell receptor beta chain medium-sized. What it binds is unknown. The junction differs from germline at one of its ends, possibly a read error. The TCR library was built from RNA with a 3' RACE protocol and unique molecular identifiers. TCRdb re-analysed the 3' RACE reads in MiXCR, keeping a single row per CDR3 protein. The data contain more than 35,000 distinct CDR3 sequences, less than 8.5% of them seen just once; the ten biggest clones take up about 1%. CDR3 size: 13 residues. In germline, CDR1 is ENHRY, CDR2 SYGVKD. Stated treatment: PENTA 11 planned treatment interruption arm or continuous ART arm. Naive CD4+ CD45RA+ CD45RO- T cells were FACS-sorted from thawed PBMCs. The data were obtained in a study of HIV-infected children after antiretroviral therapy interruption. Overall study: Weeks 0, 48 and 150 were sampled under continuous treatment.

Notes on the study in general: Sorted CD45RA+ naive cells might include minor non-naive CD45RA+ cells. By the end of treatment interruption, naive CD4+ clonality (Gini) increased.

Source: CD45RA+ CD4+ T cells from PBMCs, pooled from several time points, taken from a donor given antiretroviral therapy, either interrupted or continuous. Subset specified: naive CD4+ CD45RA+ CD45RO- T cells. V and J are TRBV10-3 and TRBJ2-5, with D tentatively TRBD1 or TRBD2 (5 bases each). The receptor was derived from a pool of human donors with HIV. CDR3 nucleotide sequence: TGTGCCAGCGGTGATGATGGGGGAGACACCCAGTACTTT. This gives the protein CASGDDGGDTQYF.